Each of the 21 T cell receptor beta chains below was sequenced from the same sample in a study of cytomegalovirus exposure and HLA in healthy donors. The PCR contained 60 Vbeta and 13 Jbeta primers. Some clones are missing from TCRdb's copy, which holds only in-frame ones; the method was immunoSEQ multiplex PCR. The data show 93,000 or so clones, with around 60% seen just once and 2.5% to 4% held by the top ten. Input material: PBMCs. These receptors were obtained from a woman between 45 and 65 years old in good health and CMV-seronegative.

This clone has only a few counts. V is TRBV2 and J is TRBJ1-6; D remains unclear. V was clipped by 4 bases and J by 11 bases, with 6 bases between them. There are 11 residues in the CDR3. Germline loops: CDR1 SNHLY, CDR2 FYNNEI. The CDR3 region is CASSVFTPLHF. Here the CDR3 DNA reads TGTGCCAGCAGTGTATTTACACCCCTCCACTTT. Together with reference TRBV2 and TRBJ1-6, the CDR3 gives the full variable domain: EPEVTQTPSHQVTQMGQEVILRCVPISNHLYFYWYRQILGQKVEFLVSFYNNEISEKSEIFDDQFSVERPDGSNFTLKIRSTKLEDSAMYFCASSVFTPLHFGNGTRLTVT.

The chain links TRBV29-1 to TRBJ2-5; D might be TRBD2 (6 bases). The CDR3 is 13 residues long. Germline CDR1 reads SQVTM; CDR2 reads ANQGSEA. Trimming cost V 4 bases and J 4 bases, with 13 bases left between them. This chain's CDR3 is CSVGGGSVETQYF. The CDR3 bases are TGCAGCGTTGGTGGGGGGTCAGTAGAGACCCAGTACTTC. Using reference TRBV29-1 and TRBJ2-5 for the parts outside the CDR3, the full variable domain is SAVISQKPSRDICQRGTSLTIQCQVDSQVTMMFWYRQQPGQSLTLIATANQGSEATYESGFVIDKFPISRPNLTFSTLTVSNMSPEDSSIYLCSVGGGSVETQYFGPGTRLLVL.

J is TRBJ1-4 and V is TRBV6-5; maybe TRBD1 (5 bases). CDR1 is MNHEY and CDR2 is SVGAGI in the germline V gene. Trimming took 6 bases from V and 6 from J, leaving 8 bases between them. The CDR3 totals 12 residues. The chain's CDR3 is CASSTGDEKLFF. The CDR3 DNA reads TGTGCCAGCAGCACGGGGGATGAAAAACTGTTTTTT.

In this sample, this clone turned up a few times. The rearrangement links TRBV29-1 to TRBJ2-1, with D possibly being TRBD1 (6 bases). The germline CDR1 and CDR2 sequences are SQVTM and ANQGSEA. The CDR3 length is 15 residues. With 4 bases removed from V and 4 bases from J, the gap between germline ends came to 17 bases. DNA of the CDR3: TGCAGCGTTGGGGGGCTAGCTGGAGCTTACAATGAGCAGTTCTTC. Translated, it gives CSVGGLAGAYNEQFF.

The chain links TRBV13 to TRBJ2-7; TRBD2 matches 10 bases. The CDR3 runs to 17 residues. The junction had 13 bases not matched to a gene; V was cut back by 5 bases and J by 3 bases. The germline gives CDR1 PRHDT, CDR2 FYEKMQ (reference sequence). CDR3 bases: TGTGCCAGCAGCCGACGGACTAGCGGAAAATTTATCTACGAGCAGTACTTC. This translates into CASSRRTSGKFIYEQYF.

This chain uses TRBV2 with TRBJ1-5; D unresolved. Trimming removed 2 bases from V and 3 bases from J, with 8 bases in between. Looked up from germline, CDR1 is SNHLY and CDR2 is FYNNEI. The CDR3 contains 14 residues. The CDR3 coding sequence is TGTGCCAGCAGTGAATCAAATTTCAATCAGCCCCAGCATTTT. This encodes CASSESNFNQPQHF.

V is TRBV10-1 and J is TRBJ1-1; D not resolved. This CDR3 comprises 12 residues. The germline V gene has CDR1 WNHNN and CDR2 SYGVQD (reference sequence). V was pared by 5 bases and J by 5 bases, with 9 bases between. The CDR3 reads CASSRVGTEAFF. CDR3 bases: TGCGCCAGCAGTAGAGTTGGTACTGAAGCTTTCTTT.

The chain joins TRBV29-1 to TRBJ2-2; 7 positions match TRBD1. V lost 4 bases to trimming and J lost 2 bases; unmatched junction nucleotides: 7. Germline V gene sequence: CDR1 SQVTM, CDR2 ANQGSEA. The CDR3 is made up of 15 amino acids. The CDR3 region has the DNA TGCAGCGTTGGGACAGGCTCCCGCAACACCGGGGAGCTGTTTTTT. It yields the protein CSVGTGSRNTGELFF.

This sequence joins TRBV18 and TRBJ1-1, with D possibly matching TRBD1 (5 bases). Trimming removed 1 base from V and 6 bases from J, with 9 bases in between. The CDR3 runs to 13 residues. CDR1 KGHSH and CDR2 LQKENI come from the germline V gene. The chain's CDR3 is CASSPLGDAEAFF. In nucleotides, the CDR3 is TGTGCCAGCTCACCACTAGGGGATGCTGAAGCTTTCTTT.

The V gene is TRBV6-1, the J gene TRBJ2-1; D perhaps matches TRBD1 (5 bases). Germline-derived CDR1 and CDR2 are MNHNS and SASEGT. The CDR3 contains 12 residues. V lost 1 base to trimming and J lost 12 bases, with 10 bases between them. CDR3 nucleotide sequence: TGTGCCAGCAGTGAAGTCAGGGAATGGCAGTTCTTC. It encodes CASSEVREWQFF.

The CDR3 reads CASSLNLRDYGYTF. CDR3 DNA: TGTGCCAGCTCATTAAACTTACGGGACTATGGCTACACCTTC. V is TRBV18 and J is TRBJ1-2; D remains unclear. Trimming pared 5 bases from V and 3 bases from J, leaving 13 bases between. Germline V gene data show CDR1 as KGHSH and CDR2 as LQKENI. CDR3 length: 14 residues.

This clone has only a few counts. J is TRBJ2-3 and V is TRBV7-9; the D gene is possibly TRBD1 (6 bases). V dropped 6 bases and J dropped 6 bases, with 13 bases sitting between them. The CDR3 totals 13 residues. Per germline, CDR1 SEHNR and CDR2 FQNEAQ (reference sequence). In nucleotides, the CDR3 is TGTGCCAGCAGTCAGGACAGATGGGATACGCAGTATTTT. This sequence encodes CASSQDRWDTQYF.

With respect to this clone: The same CDR3 is also encoded by other DNA sequences in this sample. V and J are TRBV13 and TRBJ2-3; 9 positions match TRBD2. The CDR3 has 15 residues. V gave up 3 bases and J gave up 1 base; unmatched junction bases: 2. Looked up from germline, CDR1 is PRHDT and CDR2 is FYEKMQ (reference sequence). The CDR3 DNA reads as TGTGCCAGCAGCTTTAGACTAGCGGGCACAGATACGCAGTATTTT. It yields the protein CASSFRLAGTDTQYF.

This sequence joins TRBV10-3 and TRBJ2-5, with 7 bases that match TRBD2. This CDR3 is built from 12 residues. Unmatched junction bases numbered 1, after V lost 6 bases and J lost 3 bases. Germline lookup yields CDR1 ENHRY and CDR2 SYGVKD. The CDR3 nucleotides read TGTGCCATCAGCCGGGGGGAAGAGACCCAGTACTTC. Translating gives CAISRGEETQYF.

This clone was seen a handful of times. V and J are TRBV2 and TRBJ1-4; D gene uncertain. The CDR3 loop spans 13 amino acids. V dropped 4 bases and J dropped 15 bases, with 18 bases sitting between them. Germline assignment: CDR1 SNHLY and CDR2 FYNNEI. The CDR3 region is CASSGEEPSDVFF. The CDR3 coding sequence is TGTGCCAGCAGTGGGGAGGAACCCTCGGACGTGTTTTTT.

The chain joins TRBV5-6 to TRBJ2-1; D is unresolved. This CDR3 is built from 14 residues. V lost 2 bases to trimming and J lost 5 bases, with 11 bases between them. Germline loops: CDR1 SGHDT, CDR2 YYEEEE. The CDR3: CASSFVSRDNEQFF. The CDR3 DNA reads as TGTGCCAGCAGCTTTGTGAGTCGGGACAATGAGCAGTTCTTC. The full variable domain, its missing parts supplied by reference TRBV5-6 and TRBJ2-1, is DAGVTQSPTHLIKTRGQQVTLRCSPKSGHDTVSWYQQALGQGPQFIFQYYEEEERQRGNFPDRFSGHQFPNYSSELNVNALLLGDSALYLCASSFVSRDNEQFFGPGTRLTVL.

J is TRBJ2-7 and V is TRBV5-1, with D tentatively TRBD2 (6 bases). The CDR3 extends over 14 amino acids. Per the germline V gene, CDR1 is SGHRS and CDR2 is YFSETQ. The germline V and J ends were trimmed by 2 bases and 1 base, with 10 bases remaining between them. CDR3 protein: CASSFGGESYEQYF. The CDR3 DNA follows: TGCGCCAGCAGCTTCGGCGGGGAATCCTACGAGCAGTACTTC.

The chain carries TRBV11-3 and TRBJ2-7; D may be TRBD2 (6 bases). This CDR3 contains 13 residues. The ends were cut back, 5 bases at V and 0 bases at J, with 8 bases in the middle. CDR1 is SGHNT, CDR2 YENEEA, per germline. The CDR3 loop is CASSPGGSYEQYF. The CDR3 DNA follows: TGTGCCAGCAGCCCCGGGGGCTCCTACGAGCAGTACTTC.

The table lists this clone with a few counts. V is TRBV5-1 and J is TRBJ2-5; TRBD2 matches 15 bases. Germline lookup yields CDR1 SGHRS and CDR2 YFSETQ. This CDR3 region has 18 residues. J was trimmed by 1 base and V by 0 bases; bases with no gene match: 4. CDR3 protein: CASSLVGTSGGRQETQYF. CDR3 nucleotides: TGCGCCAGCAGCTTGGTCGGGACTAGCGGGGGGCGCCAAGAGACCCAGTACTTC.

The chain has TRBV19 and TRBJ2-2; D is perhaps TRBD2 (5 bases). This CDR3 is built from 15 residues. Germline values: CDR1 LNHDA, CDR2 SQIVND (reference sequence). V lost 9 bases and J 7 bases, leaving 21 bases between the germline ends. Here the CDR3 reads CASRETPGELGELFF. CDR3 bases: TGTGCCAGCAGAGAAACTCCCGGGGAGCTCGGGGAGCTGTTTTTT.

In its sample, this clone was seen once. The CDR3 region has the DNA TGTGCCATGCTCCGCGGGGCGAACACCGGGGAGCTGTTTTTT. It codes for CAMLRGANTGELFF. V gene TRBV10-3 combines with J gene TRBJ2-2; D is perhaps TRBD2 (6 bases). The CDR3 length is 14 residues. In germline, CDR1 is ENHRY, CDR2 SYGVKD. V was pared by 9 bases and J by 0 bases, with 11 bases between.